Listed here are 15 T cell receptor beta chains from one sample, sequenced in a study of cytomegalovirus exposure and HLA in healthy donors. Primers: 60 Vbeta forward and 13 Jbeta reverse. Profiled with immunoSEQ multiplex PCR; TCRdb holds only in-frame clones, not every one. The data show about 57,000 clones, around 85% seen once. Specimen: PBMCs. The receptors come from a woman aged 30 to 39 in good health and CMV-seronegative.

This clone showed up just a few times. The V and J genes are TRBV6-5 and TRBJ2-7; unclear D gene. The CDR3 has 12 residues. CDR1 and CDR2 (germline): MNHEY, SVGAGI. V lost 8 bases, J lost 3 bases, and 11 bases lay in between. The CDR3 loop is CASFDILYEQYF. CDR3 coding DNA: TGTGCCAGCTTCGACATACTCTACGAGCAGTACTTC.

The chain has TRBV30 and TRBJ2-7; 7 bases match TRBD2. The CDR3 runs 14 residues. The J segment lost 4 bases and the V segment lost 3 bases, leaving 9 bases of the junction unmatched. The germline V gene has CDR1 GTSNPN and CDR2 SVGIG (reference sequence). CDR3: CAWRGAGKLYEQYF. As DNA, the CDR3 is TGTGCCTGGAGAGGAGCGGGGAAACTTTACGAGCAGTACTTC.

In nucleotides, the CDR3 is TGTGCCTGGAGTTTCTCCGGTTATGGCTACACCTTC. It encodes CAWSFSGYGYTF. This chain links TRBV30 with TRBJ1-2; the D is unclear. V was clipped by 2 bases and J by 5 bases, with 9 bases between them. Germline assignment: CDR1 GTSNPN and CDR2 SVGIG (reference sequence). The CDR3 has 12 amino acids. The whole variable domain, remainder taken from reference TRBV30 and TRBJ1-2, is SQTIHQWPATLVQPVGSPLSLECTVEGTSNPNLYWYRQAAGRGLQLLFYSVGIGQISSEVPQNLSASRPQDRQFILSSKKLLLSDSGFYLCAWSFSGYGYTFGSGTRLTVV.

Only a few counts were recorded for this clone. The rearrangement links TRBV28 to TRBJ2-1, with D perhaps TRBD1 (5 bases). Trimming stripped 4 bases from V and 8 bases from J, with 12 bases between. Germline CDR1 MDHEN, CDR2 SYDVKM. The CDR3 loop spans 13 amino acids. Written as DNA, the CDR3 is TGTGCCAGCAGTTCAGGGCTCAGAGATGAGCAGTTCTTC. This sequence encodes CASSSGLRDEQFF.

This clone was counted once. The rearrangement uses TRBV30 and TRBJ1-6, with 7 positions matching TRBD1. Germline CDR1 and CDR2: GTSNPN and SVGIG (reference sequence). The length of the CDR3 is 13 residues. V lost 4 bases to trimming and J lost 4 bases; unmatched junction nucleotides: 1. The CDR3 is CAWMTGYNSPLHF. CDR3 sequence (DNA): TGTGCCTGGATGACAGGGTATAATTCACCCCTCCACTTT.

The CDR3 reads CASSIGQGATGELFF. CDR3 bases: TGTGCCAGCAGTATTGGGCAGGGGGCAACCGGGGAGCTGTTTTTT. The chain employs TRBV7-6 and TRBJ2-2; 8 nucleotides match TRBD1. The CDR3 loop spans 15 amino acids. Trimming cost V 6 bases and J 5 bases; bases outside gene matches: 8. Germline CDR1 reads SGHVS; CDR2 reads FNYEAQ.

The genes are TRBV5-1 and TRBJ1-3; the D is unclear. V lost 4 bases, J lost 0 bases, and 8 bases lay in between. Looked up from germline, CDR1 is SGHRS and CDR2 is YFSETQ. The CDR3 consists of 14 residues. The CDR3 is CASSPQSSGNTIYF. The CDR3 nucleotides read TGCGCCAGCAGCCCACAGTCCTCTGGAAACACCATATATTTT.

CDR3 sequence (DNA): TGCGCCAGCAGCTTGGGGGACAGGGACGGTGGGGCCAACGTCCTGACTTTC. Amino acid sequence: CASSLGDRDGGANVLTF. V is TRBV5-1 and J is TRBJ2-6; 9 bases line up with TRBD1. The germline gives CDR1 SGHRS, CDR2 YFSETQ. Germline trimming cut 0 bases from V and 3 bases from J; bases unmatched to any gene: 4. The CDR3 loop spans 17 amino acids.

The gene calls are TRBV7-2 and TRBJ2-1; tentative D call: TRBD2 (5 bases). Germline V gives CDR1 SGHTA, CDR2 FQGNSA. There are 11 residues in the CDR3. Trimming stripped 5 bases from V and 12 bases from J, with 11 bases between. CDR3 nucleotides: TGTGCCAGCAGCCCGAGGGTCTCGCAGTTCTTC. It codes for CASSPRVSQFF.

The genes are TRBV7-9 and TRBJ2-5, with TRBD2 as a possible D gene (6 bases). This CDR3 region has 14 residues. Germline V CDR1 and CDR2: SEHNR, FQNEAQ (reference sequence). The V end was cut by 5 bases, the J end by 11 bases, with 21 bases between. CDR3 nucleotides: TGTGCCAGCAGCCGGGGAGGAGCCGGAGGAGAGCAGTACTTC. As protein: CASSRGGAGGEQYF.

The chain couples TRBV28 to TRBJ2-3; 7 nucleotides match TRBD1. V lost 7 bases and J lost 2; bases outside the gene matches: 9. CDR3 length: 15 residues. The germline gives CDR1 MDHEN, CDR2 SYDVKM. The CDR3 reads CASTTGAGNTDTQYF. CDR3 sequence (DNA): TGTGCCAGCACAACAGGGGCAGGGAACACAGATACGCAGTATTTT.

A word on this clone: Other nucleotide sequences from this sample produce the same CDR3. V and J are TRBV6-9 and TRBJ1-2, with 8 bases identical to TRBD1. The germline CDR1 and CDR2 sequences are MNHGY and SVAAGI. V was clipped by 6 bases and J by 2 bases; unmatched bases: 14. CDR3 length equals 17 residues. Here the CDR3 reads CASSASGQGAANYGYTF. The CDR3, as DNA: TGTGCCAGCAGCGCCTCGGGGCAGGGGGCCGCGAACTATGGCTACACCTTC.

The chain joins TRBV5-8 to TRBJ2-5, with D maybe TRBD2 (6 bases). This CDR3 is built from 14 residues. The ends were cut back, 0 bases at V and 5 bases at J, with 11 bases in the middle. Germline loops: CDR1 SGHTS, CDR2 YDEGEE. The CDR3 spells CASSLEAGMETQYF. CDR3 coding DNA: TGTGCCAGCAGCTTGGAGGCGGGGATGGAGACCCAGTACTTC.

There are a few counts of this clone. The J gene is TRBJ1-2, the V gene TRBV29-1; 8 bases match TRBD1. The CDR3 spans 16 residues. The V segment lost 3 bases and the J segment 0 bases; nucleotides outside the gene matches: 9. CDR1 and CDR2 from the germline V gene are SQVTM and ANQGSEA. The CDR3 DNA reads TGCAGCGTTGATTCCCCCGAGACAGGGGCTAACTATGGCTACACCTTC. As protein: CSVDSPETGANYGYTF.

This rearrangement joins TRBV7-8 to TRBJ2-7; 9 nucleotides agree with TRBD1. The CDR3 length is 16 residues. The germline gives CDR1 SGHVS, CDR2 FQNEAQ. V gave up 5 bases and J gave up 2 bases; unmatched junction bases: 10. The CDR3, as DNA: TGTGCCAGCAGCCCTCCCCAGACAGGGGGAGCCTACGAGCAGTACTTC. Protein: CASSPPQTGGAYEQYF.